Detailed here is one T cell receptor beta chain. As processed by the authors: Estimated nucleated cell counts came from reference gene primer amplification. Assay used: immunoSEQ multiplex PCR; TCRdb lists only in-frame clones, some missing. That table supplies the V and J calls and clone size; D and trimming were determined from the DNA. The data hold around 60,000 clones, with 85% observed a single time. The V segment lost 0 bases and the J segment 2 bases; nucleotides outside the gene matches: 8. Germline V gives CDR1 MGHRA, CDR2 YSYEKL. This CDR3 is 17 amino acids long. This specimen comes from a study of blood T cell repertoires in COVID-19. Study at large: Samples taken during acute and convalescent COVID-19 were collected in the United States, Italy and Spain. PBMCs, B-cell-depleted T cells, or T cells were the source of the cDNA or gDNA that made up the material.

The V and J genes are TRBV4-1 and TRBJ2-3; the match to TRBD2 covers 7 bases. Sequencing was carried out using peripheral blood. This clonotype originated in an older man with acute or convalescent COVID-19. CDR3 region: CASSQEVRAGVTDTQYF. In DNA form, the CDR3 reads TGCGCCAGCAGCCAAGAGGTGCGGGCGGGGGTCACAGATACGCAGTATTTT.